The clone carrying this TCR beta chain was observed a few times. Its antigen is unidentified. The record originates from a study of T cell repertoires in cytomegalovirus infection. Study background: Public signatures in TCR beta pointed to CMV infection and matching HLA type.

One entry per CDR3 protein, called by TCRdb with MiXCR from the reads. The sample has 50,000 or so distinct CDR3 sequences, roughly 20% seen once. Germline V gene sequence: CDR1 LGHNT, CDR2 FRNRAP. This CDR3 has 11 amino acids. Trimming pared 6 bases from V and 5 bases from J, leaving 7 bases between. General study results and limits: CMV-specific HLA-C-restricted TCR beta clonotypes dominated the ex vivo response.

The genes are TRBV12-5 and TRBJ1-1, with D perhaps TRBD1 (5 bases). The TCR was taken from a human donor in good health (CMV status not recorded). Some clones in this sample may be carry-over from other donors' samples. Sequences were derived from CD8+ T cells from cultured PBMCs, sampled from culture after CMV antigen stimulation. The DNA of the CDR3 is TGTGCTAGTGGATGGGGGACTGAAGCTTTCTTT. Translation: CASGWGTEAFF.